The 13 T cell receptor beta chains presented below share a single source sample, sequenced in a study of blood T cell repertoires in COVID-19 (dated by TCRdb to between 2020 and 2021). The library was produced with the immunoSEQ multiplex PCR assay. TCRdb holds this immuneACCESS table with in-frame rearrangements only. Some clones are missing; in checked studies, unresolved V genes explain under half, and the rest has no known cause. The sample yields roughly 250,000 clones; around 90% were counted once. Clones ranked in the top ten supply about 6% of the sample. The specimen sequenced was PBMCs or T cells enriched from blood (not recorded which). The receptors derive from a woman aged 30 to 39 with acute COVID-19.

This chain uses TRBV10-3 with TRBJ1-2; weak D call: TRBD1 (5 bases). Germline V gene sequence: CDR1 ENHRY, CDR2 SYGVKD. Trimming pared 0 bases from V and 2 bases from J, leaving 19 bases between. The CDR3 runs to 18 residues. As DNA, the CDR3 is TGTGCCATCAGTGAGTCGATGGCAGGGTTAGGTTGGAACTATGGCTACACCTTC. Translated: CAISESMAGLGWNYGYTF.

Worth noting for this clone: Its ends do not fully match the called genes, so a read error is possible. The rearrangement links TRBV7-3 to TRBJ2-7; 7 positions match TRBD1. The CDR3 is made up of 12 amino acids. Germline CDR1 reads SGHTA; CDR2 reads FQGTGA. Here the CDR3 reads CASIKGGQLIDF. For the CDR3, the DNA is TGTGCCAGCATCAAAGGGGGACAGCTCATAGACTTC. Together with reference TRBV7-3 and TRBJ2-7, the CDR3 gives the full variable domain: GAGVSQTPSNKVTEKGKYVELRCDPISGHTALYWYRQSLGQGPEFLIYFQGTGAADDSGLPNDRFFAVRPEGSVSTLKIQRTERGDSAVYLCASIKGGQLIDFGPGTRLTVT.

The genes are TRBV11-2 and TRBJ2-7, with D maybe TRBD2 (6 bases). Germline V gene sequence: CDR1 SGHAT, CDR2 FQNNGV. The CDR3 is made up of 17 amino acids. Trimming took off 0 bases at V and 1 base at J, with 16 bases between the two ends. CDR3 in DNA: TGTGCCAGCAGCTTAGAGTCTTGGGGAGGTTGGTCCTACGAGCAGTACTTC. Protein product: CASSLESWGGWSYEQYF.

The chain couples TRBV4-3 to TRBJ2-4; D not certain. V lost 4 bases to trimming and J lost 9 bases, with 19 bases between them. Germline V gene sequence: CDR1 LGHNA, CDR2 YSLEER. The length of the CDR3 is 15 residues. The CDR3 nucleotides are TGCGCCAGCAGCCTGATGACCGGAGCTCAAGTCATTCAGTACTTC. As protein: CASSLMTGAQVIQYF.

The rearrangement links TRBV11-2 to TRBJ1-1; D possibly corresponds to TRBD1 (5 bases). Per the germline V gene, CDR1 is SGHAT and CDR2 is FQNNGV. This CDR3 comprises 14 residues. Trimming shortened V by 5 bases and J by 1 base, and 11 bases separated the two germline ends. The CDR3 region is CASSTPRGNTEAFF. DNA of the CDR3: TGTGCCAGCAGCACTCCAAGGGGGAACACTGAAGCTTTCTTT.

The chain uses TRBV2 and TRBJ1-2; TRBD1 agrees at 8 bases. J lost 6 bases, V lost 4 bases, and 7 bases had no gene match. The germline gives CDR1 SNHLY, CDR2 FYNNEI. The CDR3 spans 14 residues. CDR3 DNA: TGTGCCAGCAGTGCGGACAGGGCCTCCGATGGCTACACCTTC. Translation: CASSADRASDGYTF.

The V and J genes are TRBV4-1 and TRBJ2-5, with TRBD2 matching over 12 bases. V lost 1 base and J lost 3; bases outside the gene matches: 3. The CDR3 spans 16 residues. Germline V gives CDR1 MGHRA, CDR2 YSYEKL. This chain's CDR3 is CASSQGLAGDKETQYF. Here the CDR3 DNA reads TGCGCCAGCAGCCAAGGACTAGCGGGAGATAAAGAGACCCAGTACTTC.

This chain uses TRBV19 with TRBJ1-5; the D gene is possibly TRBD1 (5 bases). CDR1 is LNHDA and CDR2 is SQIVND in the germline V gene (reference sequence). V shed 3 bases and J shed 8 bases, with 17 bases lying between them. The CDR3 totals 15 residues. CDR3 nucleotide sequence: TGTGCCAGTAGTATTGGGGCGGTGCCCACGGAGCCCCAGCATTTT. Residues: CASSIGAVPTEPQHF.

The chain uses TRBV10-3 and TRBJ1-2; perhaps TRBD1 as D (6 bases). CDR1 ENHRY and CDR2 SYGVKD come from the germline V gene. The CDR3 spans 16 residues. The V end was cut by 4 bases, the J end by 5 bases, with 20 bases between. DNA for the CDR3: TGTGCCATCAGTGGATATAACCCGACAGGAGATTATGGCTACACCTTC. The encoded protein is CAISGYNPTGDYGYTF.

CDR3 in amino acids: CASSREAGTGGNTIYF. DNA for the CDR3: TGCGCCAGCAGCCGAGAAGCCGGGACAGGAGGAAACACCATATATTTT. The chain uses TRBV4-3 and TRBJ1-3, with TRBD1 identical over 8 bases. After removal of 4 bases from V and 4 bases from J, the junction contained 9 bases not matched to a gene. The germline CDR1 and CDR2 sequences are LGHNA and YSLEER. This CDR3 is 16 amino acids long.

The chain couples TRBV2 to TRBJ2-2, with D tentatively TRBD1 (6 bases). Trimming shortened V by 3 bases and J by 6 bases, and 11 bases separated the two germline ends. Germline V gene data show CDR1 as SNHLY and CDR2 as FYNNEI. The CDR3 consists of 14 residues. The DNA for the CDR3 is TGTGCCAGCAGTGAGGTCAGGGGTTCCGGGGAGCTGTTTTTT. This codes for CASSEVRGSGELFF.

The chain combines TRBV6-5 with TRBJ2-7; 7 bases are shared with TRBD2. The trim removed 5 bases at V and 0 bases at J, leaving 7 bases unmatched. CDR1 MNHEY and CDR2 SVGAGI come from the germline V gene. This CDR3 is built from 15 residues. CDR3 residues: CASSPSGASSYEQYF. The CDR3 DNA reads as TGTGCCAGCAGTCCCAGCGGGGCGAGCTCCTACGAGCAGTACTTC.

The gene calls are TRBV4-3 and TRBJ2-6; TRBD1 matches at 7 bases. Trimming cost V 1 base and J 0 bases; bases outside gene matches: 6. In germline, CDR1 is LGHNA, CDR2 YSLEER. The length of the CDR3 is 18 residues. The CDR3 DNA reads TGCGCCAGCAGCCAAGCGACAGGGTTCGGCTCTGGGGCCAACGTCCTGACTTTC. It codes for CASSQATGFGSGANVLTF.